The TCR beta chain described here comes from a study of T cells in localized non-small cell lung cancer. Study-wide results and limits: Because researchers sequenced only one region of the tumor, heterogeneity is still possible. Among the top 100 tumor clones, a median approximately 55 appeared in adjacent lung.

V shed 7 bases and J 6 bases; nucleotides not matched to a gene: 4. There are 13 residues in the CDR3. Germline lookup yields CDR1 SNHLY and CDR2 FYNNEI. About this clone itself: Its antigen is not known.

The protocol was immunoSEQ multiplex PCR, while the TCRdb copy is restricted to in-frame clones and leaves out a portion. The sample includes fewer than 35,000 clones, 78% seen only once; the top ten take around a third. The V gene is TRBV2, the J gene TRBJ1-5, with 9 nucleotides matching TRBD1. Specimen: peripheral blood, collected before any cancer treatment. This receptor was taken from a male donor at least 60 years old with stage II squamous cell lung carcinoma. This chain's CDR3 is CASTGTGTQPQHF. CDR3 sequence (DNA): TGTGCCAGCACTGGGACAGGGACTCAGCCCCAGCATTTT.